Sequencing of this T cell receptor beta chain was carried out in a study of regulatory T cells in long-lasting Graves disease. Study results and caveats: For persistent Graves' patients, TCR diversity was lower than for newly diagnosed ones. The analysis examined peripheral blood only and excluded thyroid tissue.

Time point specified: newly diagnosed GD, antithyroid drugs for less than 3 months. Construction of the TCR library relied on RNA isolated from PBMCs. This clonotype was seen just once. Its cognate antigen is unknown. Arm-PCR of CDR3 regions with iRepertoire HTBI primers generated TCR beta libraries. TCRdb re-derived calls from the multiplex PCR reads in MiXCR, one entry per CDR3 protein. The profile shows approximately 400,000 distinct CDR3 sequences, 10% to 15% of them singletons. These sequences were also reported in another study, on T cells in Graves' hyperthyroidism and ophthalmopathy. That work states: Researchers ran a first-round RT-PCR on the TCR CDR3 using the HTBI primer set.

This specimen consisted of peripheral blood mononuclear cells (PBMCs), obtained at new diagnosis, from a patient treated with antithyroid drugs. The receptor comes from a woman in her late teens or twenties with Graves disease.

As DNA, the CDR3 is TGTACCAGCAGCTTAAAGGGCTTTGAGGCTTTCTTT. Its translation is CTSSLKGFEAFF. J is TRBJ1-1 and V is TRBV7-2; no clear D. CDR1 and CDR2 from the germline V gene are SGHTA and FQGNSA. The CDR3 contains 12 residues. V gave up 2 bases and J gave up 11 bases, with 12 bases separating them.